This T cell receptor beta chain was identified in a study of blood T cell repertoires in COVID-19 (dated by TCRdb to 2019 to 2021). Some background on the complete study: Collaborator samples came from the United States, Italy and Spain and covered acute and convalescent phases of COVID-19. The prospective study material was composed of cDNA or gDNA derived from T cells, B-cell-depleted T cells, or PBMCs. Subjects who had been exposed to COVID-19, were actively infected with it, or had recovered from it provided the deeply sampled blood TCRbeta repertoires that made up the dataset. A freely available public database, intended as a resource for researchers studying the immune response to SARS-CoV-2, is where the repertoires were released. The samples were drawn from two sources: the first 160 participants of the ongoing ImmuneRACE study, and 950 to 1,500 subjects contributed by 6 global collaborators. The sample metadata nearly always contained a de-identified subject ID, COVID-19 status, age in years and sex. HLA class I and class II types, where available, came from metadata supplied by the sample provider rather than from assay-based typing.

General findings and caveats noted by the study authors: Clinical and demographic metadata were provided uncurated, with the amount varying by source and participant.

This clone occurred many times. Its binding antigen is unknown. Per-base qualities were not stored, and no clone one base away is much larger. In the prospective study, participants were 18 to 89 years old, resided in 20 to 30 geographic areas of the United States, and were enrolled through a virtual design. In the prospective study, cohorts were assigned on the basis of participant-reported clinical history obtained from a screening survey and a study questionnaire. Each participant in the prospective study had whole blood, serum and a nasopharyngeal or oropharyngeal swab collected by mobile phlebotomists. Participants in the prospective study had the option to provide additional blood draws and questionnaires over a roughly 2-month period. Before DNA extraction, blood samples from the prospective study were shipped at room temperature or frozen. V is cut by 3 bases and J by 5 bases, and the space between the germline ends is 7 bases. The CDR3 sequence holds 13 residues, the cysteine and phenylalanine included. Only the CDR3 region is kept as DNA, spanning 39 bases read in frame from base 1. CDR1 is given as SGHTA and CDR2 as FQGNSA, both from the germline V gene.

TCRbeta CDR3 regions were amplified from genomic DNA by means of the immunoSEQ Assay, a bias-controlled multiplex PCR. In the source study's methods: Nucleated cell counts per sample were estimated from amplification of reference gene primers within the assay. To quantify the absolute abundance of each unique TCRbeta CDR3 rearrangement, sequence reads were collapsed and filtered. For each sample, productive Simpson clonality was calculated as the square root of Simpson's diversity index across productive rearrangements. Sourced from immuneACCESS, this table was stored by TCRdb with only in-frame sequences that have V and J called. A share of the clones is absent; for the studies checked, an unresolved V gene accounts for under half, and the remainder has no known explanation. V and J calls and clone size are given by that table; D and trimming were obtained from the DNA. This sample is represented by 150,000 to 200,000 clones; 82% of them were singletons. Of the sample, 4% to 6.5% is held by the ten largest clones.

The V and J segments used are TRBV7-2 and TRBJ2-2, with the D gene not confidently named. This TCR was sampled from a woman aged 60-70 years with acute COVID-19. The sequenced sample consisted of PBMCs or T cells enriched from blood (not recorded which). Here is the DNA: TGTGCCAGCAGCTTGCGTTTGACCGGGGAGCTGTTTTTT. Its translation reads: CASSLRLTGELFF.